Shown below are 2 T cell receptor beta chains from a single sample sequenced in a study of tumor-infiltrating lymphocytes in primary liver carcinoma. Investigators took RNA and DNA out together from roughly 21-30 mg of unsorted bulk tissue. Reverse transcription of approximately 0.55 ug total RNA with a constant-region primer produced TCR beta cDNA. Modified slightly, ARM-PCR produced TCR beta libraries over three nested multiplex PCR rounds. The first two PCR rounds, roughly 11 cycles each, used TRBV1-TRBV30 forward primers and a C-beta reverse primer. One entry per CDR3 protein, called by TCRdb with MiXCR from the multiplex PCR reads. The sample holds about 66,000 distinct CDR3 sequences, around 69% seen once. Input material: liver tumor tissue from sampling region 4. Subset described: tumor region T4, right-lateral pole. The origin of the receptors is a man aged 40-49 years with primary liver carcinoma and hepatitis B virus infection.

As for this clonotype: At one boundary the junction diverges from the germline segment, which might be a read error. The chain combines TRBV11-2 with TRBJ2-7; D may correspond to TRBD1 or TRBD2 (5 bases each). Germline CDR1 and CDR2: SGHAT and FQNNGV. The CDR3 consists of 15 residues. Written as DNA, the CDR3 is TGTGCCAACAGCCAAGGGGCAGGGAGAACCTACGAGCTGTACTTC. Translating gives CANSQGAGRTYELYF.

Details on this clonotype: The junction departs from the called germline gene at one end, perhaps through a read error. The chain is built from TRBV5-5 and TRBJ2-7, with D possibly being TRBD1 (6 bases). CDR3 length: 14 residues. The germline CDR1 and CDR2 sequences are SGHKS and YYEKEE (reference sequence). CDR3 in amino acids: CASNFRGRGYDQYF. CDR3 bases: TGTGCCAGCAACTTCCGGGGCAGGGGTTACGATCAGTACTTC. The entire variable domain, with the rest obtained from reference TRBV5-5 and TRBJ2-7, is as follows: DAGVTQSPTHLIKTRGQQVTLRCSPISGHKSVSWYQQVLGQGPQFIFQYYEKEERGRGNFPDRFSARQFPNYSSELNVNALLLGDSALYLCASNFRGRGYDQYFGPGTRLTVT.